Reported below is one TCR beta chain. The CDR3 totals 14 residues. Germline V gene sequence: CDR1 MDHEN, CDR2 SYDVKM. V trimming: 3 bases; J trimming: 7 bases; junction bases outside the gene matches: 6. This specimen comes from a study of T cell changes during pregnancy in multiple sclerosis. The protocol was immunoSEQ multiplex PCR, while the TCRdb copy is restricted to in-frame clones and leaves out a portion. The sample lists about 83,000 clones, 91% occurring once. The rearrangement joins TRBV28 to TRBJ1-2; 9 bases match TRBD1. This TCR was recovered from a female donor in good health, serving as a control in a pregnancy study. Some clones in this sample may be carry-over from other donors' samples. Here the sequenced sample was PBMCs, taken in the first trimester of pregnancy. CDR3 region: CASSLDRGRAGYTF. In DNA, the CDR3 is TGTGCCAGCAGTTTGGACAGGGGCCGGGCTGGCTACACCTTC.